The T cell receptor beta chain under discussion was sequenced for a study of vaccination and CD4 T cells after COVID-19. The treatment was: approximately nine-day PBMC culture with coronavirus spike peptide pools or control peptides (ViraFEST assay). Researchers collected the unexposed donor's CD4+ T cells before the COVID-19 pandemic (2011-2018). After culture for about ten days, isolation of CD4+ T cells was performed by negative selection. With regard to this clonotype: Its antigen is still unknown.

This CDR3 is built from 15 residues. CDR1 and CDR2 (germline): SGHVS, FNYEAQ. V gave up 3 bases and J gave up 9 bases; unmatched junction bases: 7. Cultured CD4+ T cell DNA was sequenced using the Oncomine TCR Beta short-read assay. The template was genomic DNA from cultured CD4+ T cells. TCRdb re-called the PCR reads through MiXCR, storing one row per CDR3 protein. Of several thousand distinct CDR3 sequences listed, 30% to 45% are singletons. Sequenced sample: CD4+ T cells from blood, cultured in vitro. The TCR originated in a human donor in good health. The chain employs TRBV7-6 and TRBJ2-1; TRBD2 aligns across 11 bases. The chain's CDR3 is CASSFLAGGGGEQFF. The CDR3 DNA sequence: TGTGCCAGCAGCTTTCTAGCGGGAGGCGGAGGTGAGCAGTTCTTC.